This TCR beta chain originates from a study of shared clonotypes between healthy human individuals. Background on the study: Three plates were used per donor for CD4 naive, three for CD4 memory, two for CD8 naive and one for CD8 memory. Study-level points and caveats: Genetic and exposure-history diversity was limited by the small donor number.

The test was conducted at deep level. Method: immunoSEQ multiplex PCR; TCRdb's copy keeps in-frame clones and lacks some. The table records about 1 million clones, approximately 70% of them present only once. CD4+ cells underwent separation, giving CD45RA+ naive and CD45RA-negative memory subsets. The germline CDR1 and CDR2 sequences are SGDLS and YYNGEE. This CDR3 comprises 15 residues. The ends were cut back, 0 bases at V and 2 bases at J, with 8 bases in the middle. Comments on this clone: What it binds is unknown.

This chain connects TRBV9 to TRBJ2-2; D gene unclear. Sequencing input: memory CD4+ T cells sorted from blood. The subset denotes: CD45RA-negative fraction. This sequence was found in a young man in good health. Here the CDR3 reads CASSVGPLNTGELFF. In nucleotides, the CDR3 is TGTGCCAGCAGCGTAGGCCCGCTTAACACCGGGGAGCTGTTTTTT.